The rows below give T cell receptor beta chains drawn from one sample of a study of cytomegalovirus exposure and HLA in healthy donors. Method: immunoSEQ multiplex PCR; TCRdb's copy keeps in-frame clones and lacks some. The sample has 60,000 to 75,000 clones, and its top ten clones hold under 4%. The sequencing sample was made of PBMCs. The origin of the receptors is a female donor in good health and CMV-seropositive. The CDR3 runs from the conserved cysteine through the conserved F or W.

v_gene: TRBV7-9
CDR3aa: CATSSESGGTETQYF

v_gene: TRBV9
CDR3aa: CASNKAGIGADTQYF

v_gene: TRBV29-1
CDR3aa: CSVERWDRGAKNIQYF

v_gene: TRBV7-9
CDR3aa: CASSYTGQSQPQHF

v_gene: TRBV18
CDR3aa: CASSPIPAGQGNEKLFF

v_gene: TRBV19
CDR3aa: CASHRTSGRRNEQFF

v_gene: TRBV29-1
CDR3aa: CSVRGALRNGYTF

v_gene: TRBV7-9
CDR3aa: CASSITGVGLYEQYF

v_gene: TRBV7-9
CDR3aa: CASSLSESTEAFF

v_gene: TRBV12-5
CDR3aa: CASSRLSSYEQYF

v_gene: TRBV7-3
CDR3aa: CASSFQGAAPYNEQFF

v_gene: TRBV19
CDR3aa: CASSSRTSGRFQETQYF

v_gene: TRBV1
CDR3aa: CTSSQDPYPSGNTIYF

v_gene: TRBV18
CDR3aa: CASAPTGGQGNQPQHF

v_gene: TRBV6-5
CDR3aa: CASSYSRGGMSYEQYF

v_gene: TRBV29-1
CDR3aa: CSVGWGPEAFF

v_gene: TRBV19
CDR3aa: CASSRRGDRTHYEQYF

v_gene: TRBV18
CDR3aa: CASSPPAEDYTF

v_gene: TRBV7-2
CDR3aa: CASSPVSGGPSQYF

v_gene: TRBV5-1
CDR3aa: CASSLGDTNTGELFF

v_gene: TRBV6-6
CDR3aa: CASSNRGGDTEAFF

v_gene: TRBV27
CDR3aa: CASSIGTSSYEQYF

v_gene: TRBV7-2
CDR3aa: CASSSQGLAGDGEQYF

v_gene: TRBV19
CDR3aa: CASNNRYNSPLHF

v_gene: TRBV7-2
CDR3aa: CASSLQLIQETQYF

v_gene: TRBV4-1
CDR3aa: CASSQSLADSTDTQYF

v_gene: TRBV18
CDR3aa: CASSPIQGAKYEQYF